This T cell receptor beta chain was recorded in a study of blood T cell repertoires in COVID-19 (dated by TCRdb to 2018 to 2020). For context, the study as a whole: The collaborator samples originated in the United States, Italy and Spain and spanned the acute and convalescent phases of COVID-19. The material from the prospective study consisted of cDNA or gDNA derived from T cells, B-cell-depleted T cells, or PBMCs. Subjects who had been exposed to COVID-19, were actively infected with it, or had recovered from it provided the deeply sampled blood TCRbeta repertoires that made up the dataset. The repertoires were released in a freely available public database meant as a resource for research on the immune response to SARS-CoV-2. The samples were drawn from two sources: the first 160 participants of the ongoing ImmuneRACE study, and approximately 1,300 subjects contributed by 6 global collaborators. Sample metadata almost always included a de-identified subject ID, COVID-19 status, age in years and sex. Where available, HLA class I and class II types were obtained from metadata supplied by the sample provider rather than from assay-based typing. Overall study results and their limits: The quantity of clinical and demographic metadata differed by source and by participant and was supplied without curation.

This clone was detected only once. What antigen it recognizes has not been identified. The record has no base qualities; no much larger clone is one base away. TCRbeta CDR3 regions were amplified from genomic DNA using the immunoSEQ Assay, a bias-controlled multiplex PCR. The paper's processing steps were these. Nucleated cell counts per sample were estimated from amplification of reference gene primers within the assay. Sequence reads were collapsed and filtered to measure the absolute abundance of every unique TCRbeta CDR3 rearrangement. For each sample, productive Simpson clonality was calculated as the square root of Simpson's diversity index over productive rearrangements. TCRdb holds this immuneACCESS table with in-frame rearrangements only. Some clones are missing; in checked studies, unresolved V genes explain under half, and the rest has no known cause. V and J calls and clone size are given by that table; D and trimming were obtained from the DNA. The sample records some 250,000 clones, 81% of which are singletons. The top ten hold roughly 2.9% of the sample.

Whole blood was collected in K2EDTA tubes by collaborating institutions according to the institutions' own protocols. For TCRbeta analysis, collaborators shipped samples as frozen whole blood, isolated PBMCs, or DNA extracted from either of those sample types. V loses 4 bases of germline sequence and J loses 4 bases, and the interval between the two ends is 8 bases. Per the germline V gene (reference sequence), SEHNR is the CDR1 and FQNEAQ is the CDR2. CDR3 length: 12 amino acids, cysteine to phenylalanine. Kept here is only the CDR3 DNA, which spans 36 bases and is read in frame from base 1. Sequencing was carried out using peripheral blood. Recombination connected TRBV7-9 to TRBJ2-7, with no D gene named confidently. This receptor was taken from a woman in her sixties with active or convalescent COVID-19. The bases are TGTGCCAGCAGCTCCGTTACATACGAGCAGTACTTC. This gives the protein CASSSVTYEQYF.